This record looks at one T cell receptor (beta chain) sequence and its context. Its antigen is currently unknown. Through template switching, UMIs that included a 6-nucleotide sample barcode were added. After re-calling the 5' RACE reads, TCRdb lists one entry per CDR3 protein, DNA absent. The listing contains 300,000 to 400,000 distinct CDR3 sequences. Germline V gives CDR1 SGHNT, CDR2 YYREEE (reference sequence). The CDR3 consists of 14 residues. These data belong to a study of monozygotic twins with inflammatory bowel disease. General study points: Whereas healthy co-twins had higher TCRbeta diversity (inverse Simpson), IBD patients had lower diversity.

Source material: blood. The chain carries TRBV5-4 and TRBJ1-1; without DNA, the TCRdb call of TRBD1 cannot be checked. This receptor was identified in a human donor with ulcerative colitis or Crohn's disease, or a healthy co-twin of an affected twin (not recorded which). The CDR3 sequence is CASSLWDIYTEAFF.